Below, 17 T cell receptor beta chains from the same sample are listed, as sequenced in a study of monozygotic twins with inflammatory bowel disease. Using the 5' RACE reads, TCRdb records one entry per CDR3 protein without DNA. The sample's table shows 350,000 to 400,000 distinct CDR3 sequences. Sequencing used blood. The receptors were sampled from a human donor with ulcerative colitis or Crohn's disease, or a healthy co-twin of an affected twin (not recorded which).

CDR3 amino acids: CATSHSGLGAKNIQYF. This chain uses TRBV24-1 with TRBJ2-4; TCRdb gives TRBD1 as the D gene, but with no DNA this cannot be confirmed. The CDR3 is 16 residues long. Germline-derived CDR1 and CDR2 are KGHDR and SFDVKD.

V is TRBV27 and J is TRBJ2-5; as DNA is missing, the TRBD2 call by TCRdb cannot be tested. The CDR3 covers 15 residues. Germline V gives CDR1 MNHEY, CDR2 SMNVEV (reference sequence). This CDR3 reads CASSFKRVVQETQYF.

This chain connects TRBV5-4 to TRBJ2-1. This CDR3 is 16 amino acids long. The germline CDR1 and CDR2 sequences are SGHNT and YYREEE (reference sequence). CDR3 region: CASSLGWGGTYNEQFF.

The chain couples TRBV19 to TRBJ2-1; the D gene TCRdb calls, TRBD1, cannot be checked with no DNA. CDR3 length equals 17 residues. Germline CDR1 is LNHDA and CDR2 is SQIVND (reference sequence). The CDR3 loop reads CASSIFQGGRGDDEQFF.

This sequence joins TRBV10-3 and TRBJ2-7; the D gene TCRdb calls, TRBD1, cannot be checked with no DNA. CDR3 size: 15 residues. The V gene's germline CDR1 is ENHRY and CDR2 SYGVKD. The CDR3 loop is CAISGRGSRIDEQYF.

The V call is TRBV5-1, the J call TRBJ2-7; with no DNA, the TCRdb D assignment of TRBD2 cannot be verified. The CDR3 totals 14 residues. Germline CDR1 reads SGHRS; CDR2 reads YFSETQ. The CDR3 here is CASSLEGLSYEQYF.

The CDR3 sequence: CASSQVPGTSEFF. The J gene is TRBJ2-1, the V gene TRBV4-1; TCRdb gives TRBD2 as the D gene, but with no DNA this cannot be confirmed. Germline loops: CDR1 MGHRA, CDR2 YSYEKL. This CDR3 has 13 amino acids.

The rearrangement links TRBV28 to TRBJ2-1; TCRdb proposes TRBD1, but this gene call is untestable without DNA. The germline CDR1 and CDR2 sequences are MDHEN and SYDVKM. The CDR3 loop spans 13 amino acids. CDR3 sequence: CASRTGWVHEQFF. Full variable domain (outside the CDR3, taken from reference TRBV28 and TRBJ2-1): DVKVTQSSRYLVKRTGEKVFLECVQDMDHENMFWYRQDPGLGLRLIYFSYDVKMKEKGDIPEGYSVSREKKERFSLILESASTNQTSMYLCASRTGWVHEQFFGPGTRLTVL.

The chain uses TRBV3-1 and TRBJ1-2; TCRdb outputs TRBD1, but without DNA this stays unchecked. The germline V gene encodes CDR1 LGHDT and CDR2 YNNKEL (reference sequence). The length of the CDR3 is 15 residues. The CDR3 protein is CASSQGIWQGVGYTF.

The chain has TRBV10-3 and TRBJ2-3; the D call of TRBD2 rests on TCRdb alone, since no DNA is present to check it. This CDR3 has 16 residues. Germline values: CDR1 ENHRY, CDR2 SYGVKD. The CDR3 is CAISPTSGGAADTQYF.

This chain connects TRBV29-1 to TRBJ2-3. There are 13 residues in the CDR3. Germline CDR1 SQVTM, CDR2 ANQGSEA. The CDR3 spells CSVEEGSTDTQYF.

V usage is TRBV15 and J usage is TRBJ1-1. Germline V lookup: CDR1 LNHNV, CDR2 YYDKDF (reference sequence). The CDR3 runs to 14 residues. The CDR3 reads CATSRDYPEIGAFF.

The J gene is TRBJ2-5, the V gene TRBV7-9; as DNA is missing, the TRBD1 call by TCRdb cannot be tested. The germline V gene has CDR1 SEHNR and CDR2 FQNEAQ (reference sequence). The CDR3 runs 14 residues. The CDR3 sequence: CASRQLTGRETQYF.

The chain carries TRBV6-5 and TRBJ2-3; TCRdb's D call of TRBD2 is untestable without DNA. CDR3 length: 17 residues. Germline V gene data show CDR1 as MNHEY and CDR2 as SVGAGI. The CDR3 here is CASSWTSGGAVTNTQYF.

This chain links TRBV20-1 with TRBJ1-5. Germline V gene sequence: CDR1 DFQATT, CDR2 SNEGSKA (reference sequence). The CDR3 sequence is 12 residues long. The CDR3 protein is CSVGYNDQPQHF.

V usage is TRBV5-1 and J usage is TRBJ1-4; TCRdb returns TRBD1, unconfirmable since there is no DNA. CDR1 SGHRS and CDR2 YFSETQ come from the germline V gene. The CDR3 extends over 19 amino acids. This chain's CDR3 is CASSVRDRGLMGTNEKLFF.

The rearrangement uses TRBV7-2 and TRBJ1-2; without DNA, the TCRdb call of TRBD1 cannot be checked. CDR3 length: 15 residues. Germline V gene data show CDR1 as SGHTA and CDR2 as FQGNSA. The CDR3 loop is CASSLGGGVNYGYTF.